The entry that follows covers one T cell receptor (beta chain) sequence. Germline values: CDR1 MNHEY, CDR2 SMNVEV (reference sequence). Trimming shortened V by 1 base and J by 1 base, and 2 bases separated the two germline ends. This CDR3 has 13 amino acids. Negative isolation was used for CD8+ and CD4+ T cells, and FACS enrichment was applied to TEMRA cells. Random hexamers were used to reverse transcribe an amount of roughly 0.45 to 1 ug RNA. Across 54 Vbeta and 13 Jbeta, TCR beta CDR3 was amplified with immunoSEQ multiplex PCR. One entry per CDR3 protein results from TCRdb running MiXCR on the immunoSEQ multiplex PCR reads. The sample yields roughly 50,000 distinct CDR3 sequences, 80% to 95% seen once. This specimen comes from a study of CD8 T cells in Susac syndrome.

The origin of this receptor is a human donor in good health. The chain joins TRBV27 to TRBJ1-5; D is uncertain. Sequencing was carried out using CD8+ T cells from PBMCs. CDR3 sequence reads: CASSLWSNQPQHF. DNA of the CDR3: TGTGCCAGCAGTTTATGGAGCAATCAGCCCCAGCATTTT.